The present T cell receptor beta chain was sequenced within a study of T cell clones after liver transplantation. On the study more broadly: TCRbeta sequencing after a pre-transplant mixed lymphocyte reaction identified graft-donor-reactive clones, later tracked in post-transplant blood. Tolerance: complete withdrawal held at least one year, liver enzymes staying within twice normal.

This clone was observed a single time. Using immunoSEQ multiplex PCR, the repertoire was profiled, and TCRdb retains in-frame clones only, with some absent. The sample lists tens of thousands of clones, 85% to 90% occurring once. The CDR3 covers 13 residues. Germline assignment: CDR1 SEHNR and CDR2 FQNEAQ (reference sequence). J gave up 2 bases and V 8 bases, and 5 bases lay outside the gene matches. Unstimulated PBMCs were sorted into CD3+CD4+ and CD3+CD8+ populations. The chain employs TRBV7-9 and TRBJ2-7, with TRBD1 matching over 8 bases. Sequencing was performed on CD8+ T cells from blood, taken 12 months after liver transplant. The TCR sequence derives from a human patient who received a liver transplant. Part of the T cell pool may stem from the graft donor. The chain's CDR3 is CASGETGAYEQYF. In DNA form, the CDR3 reads TGTGCCAGCGGGGAGACAGGGGCCTACGAGCAGTACTTC.